This T cell receptor (beta chain) was recorded in a study of blood T cells in healthy people across ages. The V gene's germline CDR1 is MNHEY and CDR2 SVGAGI. V was cut by 4 bases and J by 1 base, with 13 bases left in between. CDR3 length: 15 residues. Together with a sample-barcoded 5' primer, a J-beta primer mix was included in a second PCR lasting about 6 to 11 cycles. With 12 random nucleotides, a template-switch adaptor tagged each individual cDNA molecule. From the 5' RACE reads, TCRdb called clonotypes with MiXCR, one entry per CDR3 protein. In the table there are 1.4 million or so distinct CDR3 sequences, 40% to 45% of which are singletons.

What was sequenced was blood. The receptor's source is a woman younger than 30 in good health. The rearrangement links TRBV6-5 to TRBJ1-2; the D gene is possibly TRBD1 (6 bases). The CDR3 region has the DNA TGTGCCAGCAGTTTTTGGGGGGCTGGTAACTATGGCTACACCTTC. The encoded protein is CASSFWGAGNYGYTF.